This T cell receptor beta chain appears in the sequencing data of a study of cytomegalovirus exposure and HLA in healthy donors. The germline V gene encodes CDR1 LGHNT and CDR2 FRNRAP. The CDR3 is 14 residues long. V was clipped by 6 bases and J by 6 bases, with 18 bases between them. General study results and limits: The authors excluded some V segments, including TRBV6-2 and TRBV6-3, as indistinguishable. When analyzed later, a missense DCLRE1C variant was found to be linked to TCR beta V- and J-gene trimming.

In this sample, this clone turned up once. The antigen is undetermined. The PCR made use of 60 Vbeta and 13 Jbeta primers. Under the authors' procedure: Some 80 million unique TCR beta chains, 10 million to 14 million shared, were counted in a later analysis. Only in-frame clones appear in the TCRdb table, and some are missing; sequencing was by immunoSEQ multiplex PCR. Clone size and the V and J calls come from that table; the DNA yielded D and trimming. The table records 130,000 to 150,000 clones, 79% of them present only once. The clonotype was recovered from a woman aged 40-49 years in good health and CMV-seropositive. The sequenced sample consisted of PBMCs. The rearrangement uses TRBV12-5 and TRBJ2-7, with D hard to call. This chain's CDR3 is CASGVGLTYSEQYF. CDR3 bases: TGTGCTAGTGGGGTGGGCCTAACGTATAGCGAGCAGTACTTC.